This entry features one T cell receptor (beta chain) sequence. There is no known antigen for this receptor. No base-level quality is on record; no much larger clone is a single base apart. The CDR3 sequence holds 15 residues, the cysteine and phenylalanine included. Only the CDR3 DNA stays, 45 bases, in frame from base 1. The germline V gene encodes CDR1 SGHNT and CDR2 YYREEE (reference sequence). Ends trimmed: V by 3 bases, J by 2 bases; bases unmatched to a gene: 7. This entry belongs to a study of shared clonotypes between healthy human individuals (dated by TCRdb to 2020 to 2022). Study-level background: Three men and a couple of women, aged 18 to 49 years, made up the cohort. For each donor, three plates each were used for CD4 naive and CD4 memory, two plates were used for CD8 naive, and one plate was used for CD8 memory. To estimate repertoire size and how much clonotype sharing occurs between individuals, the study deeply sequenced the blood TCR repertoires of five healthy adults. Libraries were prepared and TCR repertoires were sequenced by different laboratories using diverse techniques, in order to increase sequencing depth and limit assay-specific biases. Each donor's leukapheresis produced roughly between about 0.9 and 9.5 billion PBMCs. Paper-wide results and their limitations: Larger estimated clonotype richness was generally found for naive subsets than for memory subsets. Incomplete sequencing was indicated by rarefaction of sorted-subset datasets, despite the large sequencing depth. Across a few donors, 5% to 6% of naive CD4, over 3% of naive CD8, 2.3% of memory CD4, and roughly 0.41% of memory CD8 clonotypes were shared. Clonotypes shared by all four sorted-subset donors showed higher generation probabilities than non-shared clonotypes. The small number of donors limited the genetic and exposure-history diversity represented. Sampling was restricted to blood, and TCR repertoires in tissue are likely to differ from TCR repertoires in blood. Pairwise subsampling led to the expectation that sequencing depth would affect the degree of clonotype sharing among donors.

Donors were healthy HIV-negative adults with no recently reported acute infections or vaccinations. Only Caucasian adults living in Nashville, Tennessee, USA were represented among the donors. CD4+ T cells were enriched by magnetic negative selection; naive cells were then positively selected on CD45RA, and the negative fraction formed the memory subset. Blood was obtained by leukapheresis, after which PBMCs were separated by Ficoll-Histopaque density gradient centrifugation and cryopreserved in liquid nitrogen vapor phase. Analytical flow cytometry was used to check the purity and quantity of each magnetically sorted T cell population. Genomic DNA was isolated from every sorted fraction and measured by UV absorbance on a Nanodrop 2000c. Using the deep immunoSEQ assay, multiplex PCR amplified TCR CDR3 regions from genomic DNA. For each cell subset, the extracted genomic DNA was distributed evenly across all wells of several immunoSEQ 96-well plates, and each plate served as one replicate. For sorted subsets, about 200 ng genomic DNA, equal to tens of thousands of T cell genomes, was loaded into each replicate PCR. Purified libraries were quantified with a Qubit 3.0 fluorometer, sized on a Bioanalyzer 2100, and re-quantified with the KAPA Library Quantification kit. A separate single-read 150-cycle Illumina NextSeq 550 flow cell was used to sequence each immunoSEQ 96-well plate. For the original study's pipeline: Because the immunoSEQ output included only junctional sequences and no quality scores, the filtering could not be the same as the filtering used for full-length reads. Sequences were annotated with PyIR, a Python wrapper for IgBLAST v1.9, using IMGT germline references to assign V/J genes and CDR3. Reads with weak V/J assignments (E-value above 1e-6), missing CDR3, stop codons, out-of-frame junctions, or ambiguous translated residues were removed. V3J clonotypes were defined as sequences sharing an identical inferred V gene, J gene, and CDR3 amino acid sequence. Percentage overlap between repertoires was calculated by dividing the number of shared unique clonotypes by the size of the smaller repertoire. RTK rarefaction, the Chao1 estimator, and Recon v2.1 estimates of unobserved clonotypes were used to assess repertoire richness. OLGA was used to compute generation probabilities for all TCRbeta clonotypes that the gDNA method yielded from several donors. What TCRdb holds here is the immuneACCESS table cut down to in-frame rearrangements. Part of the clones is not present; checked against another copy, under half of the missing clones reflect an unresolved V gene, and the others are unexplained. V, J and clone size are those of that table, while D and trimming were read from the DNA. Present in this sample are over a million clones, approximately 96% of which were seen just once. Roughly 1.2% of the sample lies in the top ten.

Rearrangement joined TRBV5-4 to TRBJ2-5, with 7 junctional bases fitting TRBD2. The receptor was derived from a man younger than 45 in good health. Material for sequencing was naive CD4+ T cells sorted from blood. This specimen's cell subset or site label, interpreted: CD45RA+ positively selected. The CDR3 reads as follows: CASSSDSGSQETQYF. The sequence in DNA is TGTGCCAGCAGCTCAGATAGCGGGTCACAAGAGACCCAGTACTTC.